The present entry profiles one TCR beta chain with its context. The CDR3 is 14 residues long. J gave up 8 bases and V 6 bases, and 5 bases lay outside the gene matches. The V gene's germline CDR1 is KGHSH and CDR2 LQKENI. The table came from immunoSEQ multiplex PCR; TCRdb's copy has only in-frame clones and leaves some out. The sample lists about 220,000 clones, 82% seen once, with about 3.9% in the top ten. This entry is derived from a study of blood T cell repertoires in COVID-19. Study-level background: Researchers got acute and convalescent COVID-19 samples from the United States, Italy and Spain.

The TCR was taken from a woman of 80 years or more with acute or convalescent COVID-19. The sample consisted of peripheral blood. The J gene is TRBJ2-1, the V gene TRBV18, with TRBD2 matching 12 bases. The CDR3 region is CASSWTSGVDEQFF. Here the CDR3 DNA reads TGTGCCAGCTCTTGGACTAGCGGGGTCGATGAGCAGTTCTTC.